A selection of T cell receptor beta chains follows, all from one sample in a study of cytomegalovirus exposure and HLA in healthy donors. Here immunoSEQ multiplex PCR was the method, and the copy in TCRdb shows in-frame clones only, minus some. This table has around 80,000 clones, approximately 69% appearing once. The specimen was PBMCs. These receptors originate from a man aged 35-49 years in good health and CMV-seropositive. CDR3s include the opening cysteine and the closing phenylalanine or tryptophan. Fields, in order: J gene, clone size, V gene, D gene, CDR3 protein, CDR3 DNA. A D gene is named only where the DNA matches it firmly. Size is omitted from some rows. Given values are once, few, many or a class for expanded clones.

TRBJ1-2 | NA | TRBV28 | TRBD1 | CASSLDPTDRGGGGYTF | TGTGCCAGCAGTTTAGACCCGACGGACAGGGGAGGTGGTGGCTACACCTTC
TRBJ2-7 | NA | TRBV23-1 | NA | CASSPVPFWEQYF | TGCGCCAGCAGTCCGGTTCCATTCTGGGAGCAGTACTTC
TRBJ2-5 | NA | TRBV30 | NA | CAWSVGLAAETQYF | TGTGCCTGGAGTGTCGGTCTAGCCGCAGAGACCCAGTACTTC
TRBJ2-3 | NA | TRBV21-1 | NA | CASSKRLAGPSTSTDTQYF | TGTGCCAGCAGCAAACGGCTAGCCGGACCCTCTACTAGCACAGATACGCAGTATTTT
TRBJ1-6 | NA | TRBV30 | NA | CAWSVARDSPLHF | TGTGCCTGGAGTGTAGCCAGGGATTCACCCCTCCACTTT
TRBJ2-1 | NA | TRBV18 | TRBD2 | CASSPLAGVYNEQFF | TGTGCCAGCTCACCTCTAGCGGGAGTCTACAATGAGCAGTTCTTC
TRBJ2-5 | NA | TRBV18 | TRBD2 | CASSPRLAGTQETQYF | TGTGCCAGCTCACCACGACTAGCGGGGACTCAAGAGACCCAGTACTTC
TRBJ2-7 | NA | TRBV19 | NA | CARGRRGCGYEQYF | TGTGCCAGGGGCCGTCGGGGGTGTGGCTACGAGCAGTACTTC
TRBJ1-2 | NA | TRBV10-3 | TRBD1 | CAISDSQGAVGYTF | TGTGCCATCAGTGACTCACAGGGGGCGGTAGGCTACACCTTC
TRBJ1-1 | NA | TRBV29-1 | TRBD1 | CSASMGQVNTEAFF | TGCAGCGCCTCTATGGGACAGGTAAACACTGAAGCTTTCTTT
TRBJ1-1 | NA | TRBV4-1 | NA | CASRGSAAGIFF | TGCGCCAGCAGAGGATCCGCGGCAGGGATTTTCTTT
TRBJ1-2 | NA | TRBV27 | NA | CASSYRENYGYTF | TGTGCCAGCAGTTACAGGGAAAACTATGGCTACACCTTC
TRBJ2-7 | NA | TRBV6-1 | TRBD1 | CASSGDRDLVEQYF | TGTGCCAGCAGTGGGGACAGGGATCTGGTCGAGCAGTACTTC
TRBJ2-2 | NA | TRBV28 | NA | CASSLGEPGELFF | TGTGCCAGCAGTTTAGGGGAGCCCGGGGAGCTGTTTTTT
TRBJ2-7 | NA | TRBV7-9 | NA | CASSLAPSVYEQYF | TGTGCCAGCAGCTTAGCGCCTAGCGTCTACGAGCAGTACTTC
TRBJ2-4 | few | TRBV19 | TRBD2 | CASNPGLGNIQYF | TGTGCCAGTAACCCGGGACTAGGAAACATTCAGTACTTC
TRBJ1-3 | once | TRBV27 | TRBD1 | CASSSGTGGRNTIYF | TGTGCCAGCAGTTCCGGGACAGGGGGTAGAAACACCATATATTTT
TRBJ1-2 | few | TRBV2 | TRBD1 | CASRFGQGSNYGYTF | TGTGCCAGCCGATTCGGACAGGGCTCTAACTATGGCTACACCTTC
TRBJ2-7 | NA | TRBV5-5 | TRBD1 | CASSWDRDRDEQYF | TGTGCCAGCAGCTGGGACAGGGATCGGGACGAGCAGTACTTC
TRBJ1-5 | NA | TRBV18 | NA | CASSAGNQPQHF | TGTGCCAGCTCGGCCGGGAATCAGCCCCAGCATTTT
TRBJ1-1 | NA | TRBV6-1 | NA | CASSEVGGSKAFF | TGTGCCAGCAGTGAAGTGGGGGGGTCGAAAGCTTTCTTT
TRBJ2-2 | NA | TRBV18 | NA | CASSPQSPTNTGELFF | TGTGCCAGCTCACCACAAAGCCCAACGAACACCGGGGAGCTGTTTTTT
TRBJ2-7 | NA | TRBV5-1 | NA | CASSWGTLSSYEQYF | TGCGCCAGCAGCTGGGGGACTTTATCGTCCTACGAGCAGTACTTC
TRBJ1-2 | NA | TRBV2 | NA | CASSVSRDNGYTF | TGTGCCAGCAGTGTCAGCCGGGACAATGGCTACACCTTC
TRBJ1-2 | few | TRBV27 | TRBD1 | CASSQDRVYGYTF | TGTGCCAGCAGTCAGGACAGGGTGTATGGCTACACCTTC
TRBJ2-1 | NA | TRBV6-4 | NA | CASSDSVGGNEQFF | TGTGCCAGCAGTGACTCTGTGGGCGGGAATGAGCAGTTCTTC
TRBJ2-2 | NA | TRBV5-4 | NA | CASSTFPRELFF | TGTGCCAGCAGCACATTTCCTCGGGAGCTGTTTTTT
TRBJ2-1 | NA | TRBV4-1 | TRBD1 | CASSRQGDSYNEQFF | TGCGCCAGCAGCCGCCAGGGGGACTCCTACAATGAGCAGTTCTTC
TRBJ2-3 | NA | TRBV29-1 | TRBD2 | CSGAGARTDTQYF | TGCAGCGGAGCGGGGGCCCGCACAGATACGCAGTATTTT
TRBJ2-5 | NA | TRBV25-1 | TRBD2 | CASSGLAGSPGTQYF | TGTGCCAGCAGTGGTCTAGCGGGGTCTCCCGGGACCCAGTACTTC